A single sample gave rise to the 20 T cell receptor beta chains below, sequenced in a study of blood T cell repertoires in COVID-19. Profiled with immunoSEQ multiplex PCR; TCRdb holds only in-frame clones, not every one. The table records around 30,000 clones, around 83% of them present only once. The specimen was peripheral blood. These receptors were obtained from a human donor in a cohort sampled during active COVID-19.

The chain is built from TRBV6-5 and TRBJ1-1; D remains ambiguous. The CDR3 is 13 amino acids. Trimming cost V 4 bases and J 4 bases, with 10 bases left between them. Germline V lookup: CDR1 MNHEY, CDR2 SVGAGI. The CDR3 bases are TGTGCCAGCAGTTTCCTATCGGTCACTGAAGCTTTCTTT. Residues: CASSFLSVTEAFF.

This chain joins TRBV9 and TRBJ1-2; D is possibly TRBD1 (5 bases). V lost 0 bases and J lost 6, with 12 bases in between. Germline lookup yields CDR1 SGDLS and CDR2 YYNGEE. CDR3 size: 14 residues. CDR3 bases: TGTGCCAGCAGCGTAGGATCAGGGAGGAATGGCTACACCTTC. Amino acid sequence: CASSVGSGRNGYTF.

The chain employs TRBV9 and TRBJ2-5; 7 positions agree with TRBD1. This CDR3 region has 13 residues. V trimming: 7 bases; J trimming: 5 bases; junction bases outside the gene matches: 8. Germline values: CDR1 SGDLS, CDR2 YYNGEE. CDR3 DNA sequence: TGTGCCAGCGTTACCAGGGGGAGCGAGACCCAGTACTTC. Its protein is CASVTRGSETQYF.

The chain is built from TRBV7-9 and TRBJ2-7; D remains ambiguous. Trimming left V 3 bases short and J 0 bases short, with 6 bases between. Germline CDR1 is SEHNR and CDR2 is FQNEAQ (reference sequence). The length of the CDR3 is 13 residues. The CDR3, as DNA: TGTGCCAGCAGCTTTAGCAACTCCTACGAGCAGTACTTC. Translation gives CASSFSNSYEQYF.

This chain joins TRBV27 and TRBJ2-7; 8 nucleotides line up with TRBD1. V lost 1 base, J lost 5 bases, and 1 base stayed unmatched. The CDR3 has 13 residues. From germline, CDR1 is MNHEY and CDR2 SMNVEV (reference sequence). CDR3 sequence reads: CASSLLTGDEQYF. The CDR3 nucleotides read TGTGCCAGCAGTTTATTGACAGGGGACGAGCAGTACTTC.

The chain joins TRBV12-3 or TRBV12-4 to TRBJ1-1; a weak D match, TRBD1 (5 bases). This CDR3 is built from 13 residues. The germline V and J ends were trimmed by 5 bases and 0 bases, with 7 bases remaining between them. The CDR3 DNA reads as TGTGCCAGCAGTGACAGCCTGAACACTGAAGCTTTCTTT. This translates into CASSDSLNTEAFF.

The chain uses TRBV7-3 and TRBJ2-5; the match to TRBD1 covers 7 bases. Trimming took 1 base from V and 5 from J; bases not matched to a gene: 7. In germline, CDR1 is SGHTA, CDR2 FQGTGA. The CDR3 loop spans 15 amino acids. CDR3 in amino acids: CASSLKQGPRETQYF. The CDR3 bases are TGTGCCAGCAGCTTAAAACAGGGGCCTAGGGAGACCCAGTACTTC.

The chain employs TRBV19 and TRBJ1-1; D may be TRBD1 (6 bases). The CDR3 has 16 amino acids. V lost 1 base, J lost 0 bases, and 12 bases lay in between. The V gene's germline CDR1 is LNHDA and CDR2 SQIVND (reference sequence). The CDR3 loop reads CASSIGGQGMNTEAFF. DNA for the CDR3: TGTGCCAGTAGTATAGGGGGGCAGGGGATGAACACTGAAGCTTTCTTT.

This clone was found a few times. The CDR3 bases are TGCGCCAGCAGCCAAGATATAGAGTCCTACGAGCAGTACTTC. It specifies CASSQDIESYEQYF. V gene TRBV4-1 combines with J gene TRBJ2-7; D not resolved. The CDR3 runs to 14 residues. Germline CDR1 MGHRA, CDR2 YSYEKL. Deletions cut 0 bases from V and 1 base from J, with 7 bases between.

The chain has TRBV19 and TRBJ1-1; tentative D call: TRBD1 (5 bases). The germline CDR1 and CDR2 sequences are LNHDA and SQIVND (reference sequence). The CDR3 consists of 15 residues. Trimming removed 1 base at V and 5 bases at J, with 14 bases between. The CDR3: CASSIAMTEGTEAFF. In DNA form, the CDR3 reads TGTGCCAGTAGTATAGCCATGACGGAGGGGACTGAAGCTTTCTTT.

The chain uses TRBV7-8 and TRBJ1-2; TRBD1 aligns across 10 bases. CDR3 size: 14 residues. The V gene end was trimmed by 3 bases and the J gene end by 4 bases; junction bases not matched to a gene: 2. The germline gives CDR1 SGHVS, CDR2 FQNEAQ. The CDR3 nucleotides are TGTGCCAGCAGCTTCCGGGACAGGGGCTATGGCTACACCTTC. This encodes CASSFRDRGYGYTF.

The chain recombines TRBV5-4 with TRBJ2-2, with a possible D match to TRBD1 (6 bases). The CDR3 totals 15 residues. The germline V and J ends were trimmed by 4 bases and 5 bases, with 15 bases remaining between them. CDR1 is SGHNT, CDR2 YYREEE, per germline (reference sequence). CDR3 in DNA: TGTGCCAGCAGCCGGAGCAGGGGCCTGACCGGGGAGCTGTTTTTT. It yields the protein CASSRSRGLTGELFF.

This clone has a handful of counts. V gene TRBV19 combines with J gene TRBJ2-2, with TRBD2 matching over 7 bases. The CDR3 has 16 amino acids. In germline, CDR1 is LNHDA, CDR2 SQIVND (reference sequence). The V gene end was trimmed by 1 base and the J gene end by 5 bases; junction bases not matched to a gene: 7. CDR3 coding DNA: TGTGCCAGTAGTATAGGTTCGGGGGGACGGACCGGGGAGCTGTTTTTT. Translation gives CASSIGSGGRTGELFF.

The gene calls are TRBV18 and TRBJ1-1, with unresolved D. Germline V CDR1 and CDR2: KGHSH, LQKENI. V lost 1 base and J lost 0, with 12 bases in between. CDR3 size: 16 residues. The CDR3 spells CASSPRGGGMNTEAFF. Written as DNA, the CDR3 is TGTGCCAGCTCACCACGCGGAGGCGGAATGAACACTGAAGCTTTCTTT.

V is TRBV2 and J is TRBJ1-4, with D perhaps matching TRBD1 (5 bases). The CDR3 has 12 residues. V lost 6 bases to trimming and J lost 8 bases, with 10 bases between them. Germline CDR1 reads SNHLY; CDR2 reads FYNNEI. CDR3 amino acids: CASRGVEEKLFF. CDR3 coding DNA: TGTGCCAGCAGAGGGGTGGAAGAAAAACTGTTTTTT. The variable domain in full, with the rest retrieved from reference TRBV2 and TRBJ1-4, is EPEVTQTPSHQVTQMGQEVILRCVPISNHLYFYWYRQILGQKVEFLVSFYNNEISEKSEIFDDQFSVERPDGSNFTLKIRSTKLEDSAMYFCASRGVEEKLFFGSGTQLSVL.

The V and J genes are TRBV27 and TRBJ2-7, with TRBD2 identical over 9 bases. V trimming: 2 bases; J trimming: 3 bases; junction bases outside the gene matches: 14. CDR1 and CDR2 from the germline V gene are MNHEY and SMNVEV (reference sequence). The CDR3 extends over 18 amino acids. This chain's CDR3 is CASSLMVRGTSLGYEQYF. The CDR3 DNA follows: TGTGCCAGCAGTTTAATGGTCCGTGGGACTAGCCTTGGCTACGAGCAGTACTTC.

The chain recombines TRBV5-6 with TRBJ1-2; D gene ambiguous. CDR3 length equals 13 residues. With 4 bases removed from V and 8 bases from J, the gap between germline ends came to 15 bases. Germline loops: CDR1 SGHDT, CDR2 YYEEEE. The CDR3 sequence: CASSLVSSNGYTF. As DNA, the CDR3 is TGTGCCAGCAGCCTAGTCTCTAGTAACGGCTACACCTTC.

This rearrangement joins TRBV12-3 or TRBV12-4 to TRBJ1-2, with no clear D. V was shortened by 5 bases and J by 8 bases, with 12 bases between the two germline ends. The CDR3 is made up of 12 amino acids. The CDR3 sequence is CASSALEGGYTF. As DNA, the CDR3 is TGTGCCAGCAGTGCCCTAGAGGGCGGCTACACCTTC.

This sequence joins TRBV3-1 (or the pseudogene TRBV3-2) and TRBJ2-4, with 11 bases lining up with TRBD2. Looked up from germline, CDR1 is LGHDT and CDR2 is YNNKEL (reference sequence). Trimming took 3 bases from V and 0 from J; bases not matched to a gene: 7. The CDR3 has 18 residues. The CDR3 reads CASSHGTSGPAAKNIQYF. CDR3 coding DNA: TGTGCCAGCAGCCACGGGACTAGCGGTCCGGCAGCCAAAAACATTCAGTACTTC.

This clone was observed a single time. The chain uses TRBV5-4 and TRBJ2-2, with D maybe TRBD1 (6 bases). V lost 0 bases to trimming and J lost 1 base, with 7 bases between them. Germline lookup yields CDR1 SGHNT and CDR2 YYREEE (reference sequence). The CDR3 length is 15 residues. Written as DNA, the CDR3 is TGTGCCAGCAGCTTGGGACAGGAGAACACCGGGGAGCTGTTTTTT. This gives the protein CASSLGQENTGELFF.